This TCR beta chain was obtained from a study of spatial heterogeneity in lung cancer. Study as a whole: Detected sequences consistently included more beta-chain ones than alpha-chain ones.

This clonotype was seen at least ten times. The time point was: blood at routine non-recurrence follow-up after resection. Unsorted whole RNA of tumor, nontumor lung or frozen PBMC was sequenced. Each CDR3 protein gets one entry after TCRdb re-called the 5' RACE reads with MiXCR. The profile shows just over 70,000 distinct CDR3 sequences, roughly 8.9% of them singletons. Source: PBMCs, taken at follow-up. The clonotype comes from a female donor with early-stage non-small cell lung cancer.

The CDR3 region is CAISEEPGVQETQYF. In DNA, the CDR3 is TGTGCCATCAGTGAGGAGCCGGGAGTACAAGAGACCCAGTACTTC. The chain employs TRBV10-3 and TRBJ2-5; the D gene is possibly TRBD2 (6 bases). The V end was cut by 2 bases, the J end by 2 bases, with 12 bases between. The CDR3 sequence is 15 residues long. Germline V gene lookup returns CDR1 ENHRY and CDR2 SYGVKD.